Presented here are 11 T cell receptor beta chains from one specimen sequenced in a study of T cells in Graves' hyperthyroidism and ophthalmopathy. Amplified regions were TCR beta CDR3 sequences from RNA transcripts. HTBI primers drove first-round RT-PCR of the TCR CDR3. TCRdb redid the calling of the multiplex PCR reads with MiXCR, one entry per CDR3 protein. This sample carries 550,000 to 650,000 distinct CDR3 sequences, 13% to 15% of them seen once, and the ten largest clones take around 14%. Source material: blood. Every receptor here comes from a middle-aged woman with Graves' hyperthyroidism.

The V gene is TRBV12-3 or TRBV12-4, the J gene TRBJ1-2; D not certain. V lost 6 bases, J lost 2 bases, and 16 bases lay in between. The CDR3 sequence is 15 residues long. CDR3 region: CASRGRVAGNYGYTF. The DNA of the CDR3 is TGTGCCAGCAGGGGGAGGGTAGCTGGGAACTATGGCTACACCTTC.

This sequence joins TRBV19 and TRBJ2-5, with TRBD1 matching over 7 bases. Germline assignment: CDR1 LNHDA and CDR2 SQIVND (reference sequence). V gave up 6 bases and J gave up 7 bases; unmatched junction bases: 8. This CDR3 region has 13 residues. The CDR3 DNA sequence: TGTGCCAGTAGCAAAGACAGGGTCGGGACCCAGTACTTC. It is translated as CASSKDRVGTQYF.

This clonotype was counted only a few times. The gene calls are TRBV6-1 and TRBJ1-4, with D possibly TRBD1 on 6 matching bases. Trimming left V 7 bases short and J 7 bases short, with 19 bases between. CDR3 length equals 15 residues. CDR1 is MNHNS and CDR2 is SASEGT in the germline V gene. The chain's CDR3 is CASTIIQGGGEKLFF. The DNA for the CDR3 is TGTGCCAGCACCATAATACAAGGGGGAGGTGAAAAACTGTTTTTT.

The sample holds many counts of this clonotype. The chain uses TRBV30 and TRBJ2-1; 7 bases map to TRBD2. In germline, CDR1 is GTSNPN, CDR2 SVGIG (reference sequence). The CDR3 spans 13 residues. The J segment lost 6 bases and the V segment lost 4 bases, leaving 6 bases of the junction unmatched. CDR3 protein: CAWTRGRGNEQFF. The CDR3 DNA sequence: TGTGCCTGGACCCGCGGGAGAGGCAATGAGCAGTTCTTC.

This clonotype was detected only a few times. The genes are TRBV2 and TRBJ2-7; D is unresolved. The CDR3 length is 13 residues. V was clipped by 4 bases and J by 3 bases, with 10 bases between them. Germline CDR1 is SNHLY and CDR2 is FYNNEI. DNA of the CDR3: TGTGCCAGCAGTGCGACGGAGAACTACGAGCAGTACTTC. It codes for CASSATENYEQYF.

The chain recombines TRBV5-6 with TRBJ1-4; D is perhaps TRBD1 (5 bases). Trimming took 1 base from V and 7 from J, leaving 8 bases between them. CDR3 length: 13 amino acids. Germline lookup yields CDR1 SGHDT and CDR2 YYEEEE. Written as DNA, the CDR3 is TGTGCCAGCAGCTTGCGAGGGGCTGAAAAACTGTTTTTT. Protein: CASSLRGAEKLFF.

Many counts were recorded for this clonotype. The V and J genes are TRBV9 and TRBJ1-5, with a possible D match to TRBD1 (5 bases). CDR3 length equals 14 residues. The germline V and J ends were trimmed by 3 bases and 7 bases, with 14 bases remaining between them. Germline V CDR1 and CDR2: SGDLS, YYNGEE. Here the CDR3 DNA reads TGTGCCAGCAGCGAGGGTCCACAGGACCAGCCCCAGCATTTT. Its protein is CASSEGPQDQPQHF.

This clonotype occurred a few times. The gene calls are TRBV11-3 and TRBJ1-6; D not certain. Germline V CDR1 and CDR2: SGHNT, YENEEA. There are 15 residues in the CDR3. The V gene lost 4 bases and the J gene lost 5 bases, with 12 bases spanning the gap. CDR3 loop: CASSSGGLDNSPLHF. The CDR3 DNA reads as TGTGCCAGCAGCTCCGGCGGTTTAGATAATTCACCCCTCCACTTT.

This clonotype was seen at least ten times. J is TRBJ2-3 and V is TRBV5-4; TRBD2 aligns across 13 bases. Germline V CDR1 and CDR2: SGHNT, YYREEE (reference sequence). The CDR3 consists of 15 residues. Trimming took 4 bases from V and 4 from J; bases not matched to a gene: 3. The CDR3 DNA sequence: TGTGCCAGCAGCCCTACTAGCGGGAGGGCAGATACGCAGTATTTT. It encodes CASSPTSGRADTQYF. The entire variable domain, with the rest obtained from reference TRBV5-4 and TRBJ2-3, is as follows: ETGVTQSPTHLIKTRGQQVTLRCSSQSGHNTVSWYQQALGQGPQFIFQYYREEENGRGNFPPRFSGLQFPNYSSELNVNALELDDSALYLCASSPTSGRADTQYFGPGTRLTVL.

This clonotype was detected ten times or more. V usage is TRBV28 and J usage is TRBJ1-5; 8 bases match TRBD1. The ends lost 7 bases at V and 2 bases at J; junction bases unmatched: 7. This CDR3 spans 15 amino acids. Germline V lookup: CDR1 MDHEN, CDR2 SYDVKM. This CDR3 reads CASNEQGEGNQPQHF. CDR3 in DNA: TGTGCCAGCAACGAACAGGGGGAGGGCAATCAGCCCCAGCATTTT.

The V and J genes are TRBV20-1 and TRBJ2-5; 12 bases line up with TRBD2. The junction had 7 bases not matched to a gene; V was cut back by 0 bases and J by 2 bases. This CDR3 spans 17 amino acids. Per the germline V gene, CDR1 is DFQATT and CDR2 is SNEGSKA (reference sequence). The CDR3 loop is CSARESLAGGSQETQYF. Written as DNA, the CDR3 is TGCAGTGCTAGAGAATCGCTAGCGGGAGGGTCGCAAGAGACCCAGTACTTC.